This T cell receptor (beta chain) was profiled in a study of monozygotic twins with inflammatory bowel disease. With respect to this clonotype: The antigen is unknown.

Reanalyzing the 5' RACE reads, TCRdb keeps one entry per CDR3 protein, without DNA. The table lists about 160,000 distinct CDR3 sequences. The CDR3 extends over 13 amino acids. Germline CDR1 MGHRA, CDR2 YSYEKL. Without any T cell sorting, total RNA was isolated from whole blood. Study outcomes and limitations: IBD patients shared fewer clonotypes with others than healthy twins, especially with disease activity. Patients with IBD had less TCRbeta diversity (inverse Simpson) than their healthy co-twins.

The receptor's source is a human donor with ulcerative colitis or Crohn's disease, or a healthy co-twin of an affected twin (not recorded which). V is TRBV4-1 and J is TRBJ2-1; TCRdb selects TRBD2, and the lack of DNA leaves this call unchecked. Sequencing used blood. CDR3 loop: CASSRGGWNEQFF.